This entry lists 27 T cell receptor beta chains sequenced from one sample in a study of T-cell reconstitution after alpha-beta-depleted transplantation in children. Construction of the TCRbeta library involved unique molecular identifiers. TCRdb reprocessed the PCR reads with MiXCR, giving one entry per CDR3 protein. The sample includes around 960,000 distinct CDR3 sequences, about 26% of them seen just once. Specimen: PBMCs, mostly from graft donor cells, collected 360 days after TCRalphabeta/CD19-depleted stem cell transplant. The receptors stem from a boy under two years old who had a stem cell transplant for SCID, so the T cells may come from the graft donor.

This clonotype was found many times. The V call is TRBV5-6, the J call TRBJ2-7; D unclear. The CDR3 contains 14 residues. V shed 2 bases and J shed 5 bases, with 14 bases lying between them. Per the germline V gene, CDR1 is SGHDT and CDR2 is YYEEEE. The CDR3 region is CASSFSYSEDEQYF. The CDR3 bases are TGTGCCAGCAGCTTTTCATATTCTGAGGACGAGCAGTACTTC.

This clonotype was seen a handful of times. The chain is built from TRBV24-1 and TRBJ1-1; D remains ambiguous. The CDR3 consists of 12 residues. V lost 0 bases and J 7 bases, leaving 5 bases between the germline ends. Germline V gene data show CDR1 as KGHDR and CDR2 as SFDVKD. DNA of the CDR3: TGTGCCACCAGTGATTTGAAGGGTGAAGCTTTCTTT. Translation: CATSDLKGEAFF.

In the case of this clonotype: Sequence at one end of the junction differs from germline and may be a read error. V gene TRBV12-3 or TRBV12-4 combines with J gene TRBJ2-7; D possibly corresponds to TRBD2 (5 bases). This CDR3 is built from 16 residues. Written as DNA, the CDR3 is TGTGCCAGCAGTCTAGCCGAGACCATTAAACCCTACGAGCAGTACTTC. Protein product: CASSLAETIKPYEQYF.

This chain connects TRBV12-3 or TRBV12-4 to TRBJ2-2; D possibly matches TRBD1 or TRBD2 (5 bases each). Trimming removed 5 bases from V and 6 bases from J, with 16 bases in between. This CDR3 comprises 15 residues. The CDR3 coding sequence is TGTGCCAGCAGTCCCCGGGGCCCAGGCCCCGGGGAGCTGTTTTTT. Amino acid sequence: CASSPRGPGPGELFF.

This sequence joins TRBV28 and TRBJ1-5, with D perhaps TRBD1 (5 bases). The CDR3 is 12 residues long. CDR1 is MDHEN and CDR2 is SYDVKM in the germline V gene. V lost 7 bases, J lost 10 bases, and 14 bases lay in between. The CDR3 DNA reads as TGTGCCAGCATTAGTGGCGGACAACCCCAGCATTTT. Its translation is CASISGGQPQHF.

The genes are TRBV7-9 and TRBJ2-3; perhaps TRBD1 as D (5 bases). Germline assignment: CDR1 SEHNR and CDR2 FQNEAQ (reference sequence). The ends were cut back, 5 bases at V and 1 base at J, with 13 bases in the middle. The CDR3 extends over 15 amino acids. CDR3 region: CASSTPEGGTDTQYF. The CDR3 bases are TGTGCCAGCAGCACCCCGGAAGGGGGCACAGATACGCAGTATTTT.

A few counts support this clonotype. The chain uses TRBV12-3 or TRBV12-4 and TRBJ2-7, with D possibly being TRBD2 (5 bases). The V end lost 5 bases, the J end lost 4 bases, and 9 bases lay between the germline ends. The CDR3 extends over 12 amino acids. In nucleotides, the CDR3 is TGTGCCAGCAGTATCCGGGAATACGAGCAGTACTTC. Translation gives CASSIREYEQYF.

The chain employs TRBV27 and TRBJ2-2; 11 nucleotides agree with TRBD2. Germline CDR1 is MNHEY and CDR2 is SMNVEV (reference sequence). CDR3 size: 18 residues. V trimming: 2 bases; J trimming: 2 bases; junction bases outside the gene matches: 7. CDR3 DNA: TGTGCCAGCAGTTTAAGGCTAGCGGGGGGCTTTAACACCGGGGAGCTGTTTTTT. The encoded protein is CASSLRLAGGFNTGELFF.

The table lists this clonotype with a few counts. The V call is TRBV12-1, the J call TRBJ2-1; the table names TRBD2, a call not compared with the DNA. TRBV12-1 is a listed pseudogene. This CDR3 comprises 16 residues. For the CDR3, the DNA is TGTGCCAGCAGCTTTGAGCCTAGCGGGGGGGTTAATGAGCAGTTCTTC. Residues: CASSFEPSGGVNEQFF.

This clonotype was seen a few times. The chain couples TRBV12-3 or TRBV12-4 to TRBJ2-7; 11 bases map to TRBD1. This CDR3 is 16 amino acids long. Trimming at V came to 6 bases and at J to 2 bases, leaving 9 bases not matched to a gene. The CDR3 DNA reads as TGTGCCAGCAGGGGGGCCGGACAGGGGGCGACCTACGAGCAGTACTTC. It is translated as CASRGAGQGATYEQYF.

The genes are TRBV3-1 and TRBJ1-1; no definite D call. The CDR3 spans 16 residues. Germline assignment: CDR1 LGHDT and CDR2 YNNKEL (reference sequence). Deletions cut 0 bases from V and 0 bases from J, with 11 bases between. DNA for the CDR3: TGTGCCAGCAGCCAAGAAGGACGGATCATGAACACTGAAGCTTTCTTT. Encoded protein: CASSQEGRIMNTEAFF.

CDR3 sequence (DNA): TGTGCCAGCAGCTTACGTCTTTTCAGGGTGGAGGGGGAGACCCAGTACTTC. It translates to CASSLRLFRVEGETQYF. The V and J genes are TRBV7-2 and TRBJ2-5, with D tentatively TRBD2 (6 bases). The CDR3 loop spans 17 amino acids. With 2 bases removed from V and 5 bases from J, the gap between germline ends came to 21 bases. Germline V lookup: CDR1 SGHTA, CDR2 FQGNSA. The whole variable domain, remainder taken from reference TRBV7-2 and TRBJ2-5, is GAGVSQSPSNKVTEKGKDVELRCDPISGHTALYWYRQSLGQGLEFLIYFQGNSAPDKSGLPSDRFSAERTGGSVSTLTIQRTQQEDSAVYLCASSLRLFRVEGETQYFGPGTRLLVL.

The chain uses TRBV27 and TRBJ1-2, with 9 bases identical to TRBD1. The CDR3 has 15 amino acids. Germline V lookup: CDR1 MNHEY, CDR2 SMNVEV (reference sequence). With 3 bases clipped from V and 6 bases from J, the junction kept 8 bases outside the gene matches. Written as DNA, the CDR3 is TGTGCCAGCAGTTTCCTACAGGGGGCAACGGATGGCTACACCTTC. This encodes CASSFLQGATDGYTF.

The sample holds a few counts of this clonotype. The CDR3 DNA is TGTGCCAGCAGCTTAGAGGCAAGTGGGCTAGCGGGAACCTACGAGCAGTACTTC. Translated: CASSLEASGLAGTYEQYF. The gene calls are TRBV11-2 and TRBJ2-7; 9 bases are a match to TRBD2. J gave up 2 bases and V 0 bases, and 11 bases lay outside the gene matches. Germline lookup yields CDR1 SGHAT and CDR2 FQNNGV. The CDR3 is 18 residues long.

A few counts support this clonotype. The genes are TRBV4-1 and TRBJ1-4, with D possibly TRBD1 on 5 matching bases. Deletions cut 7 bases from V and 8 bases from J, with 26 bases between. The CDR3 is made up of 17 amino acids. CDR1 is MGHRA, CDR2 YSYEKL, per germline. This chain's CDR3 is CASTSKGTAWGREKLFF. The DNA for the CDR3 is TGCGCCAGCACCTCCAAGGGAACGGCATGGGGACGGGAAAAACTGTTTTTT.

V is TRBV28 and J is TRBJ2-7, with D unresolved. Germline V lookup: CDR1 MDHEN, CDR2 SYDVKM. There are 12 residues in the CDR3. V was pared by 2 bases and J by 3 bases, with 5 bases between. Here the CDR3 reads CASSLSFYEQYF. For the CDR3, the DNA is TGTGCCAGCAGTTTAAGCTTCTACGAGCAGTACTTC.

This clonotype came up a few times. The rearrangement joins TRBV12-3 or TRBV12-4 to TRBJ2-7; D is perhaps TRBD2 (5 bases). The CDR3 sequence is 13 residues long. V was shortened by 8 bases and J by 2 bases, with 13 bases between the two germline ends. The CDR3 here is CASAAEEAYEQYF. The CDR3 nucleotides are TGTGCCAGCGCGGCCGAGGAGGCCTACGAGCAGTACTTC.

This clonotype was detected many times. The genes are TRBV6-5 and TRBJ1-1, with unresolved D. V lost 4 bases to trimming and J lost 0 bases, with 12 bases between them. This CDR3 contains 15 residues. The germline gives CDR1 MNHEY, CDR2 SVGAGI. The DNA of the CDR3 is TGTGCCAGCAGTTTATCCGTGAGGGTGAACACTGAAGCTTTCTTT. It yields the protein CASSLSVRVNTEAFF.

The V gene is TRBV25-1, the J gene TRBJ1-4, with 7 bases fitting TRBD1. V gave up 3 bases and J gave up 10 bases; unmatched junction bases: 11. Germline CDR1 and CDR2: MGHDK and SYGVNS. This CDR3 contains 15 residues. CDR3 nucleotide sequence: TGTGCCAGCAGTGACCGACAGGAAGGGGGCGGAAAACTGTTTTTT. Its protein is CASSDRQEGGGKLFF.

This clonotype came up a few times. The chain recombines TRBV20-1 with TRBJ2-7, with D perhaps matching TRBD1 (5 bases). Germline CDR1 is DFQATT and CDR2 is SNEGSKA (reference sequence). Trimming removed 3 bases from V and 0 bases from J, with 12 bases in between. This CDR3 comprises 14 residues. The CDR3: CSARVPTVSYEQYF. The CDR3 DNA reads as TGCAGTGCTAGGGTCCCGACAGTCTCCTACGAGCAGTACTTC.

This clonotype was seen a handful of times. V gene TRBV29-1 combines with J gene TRBJ2-1; D uncertain. The CDR3 length is 11 residues. The V end was cut by 3 bases, the J end by 9 bases, with 9 bases between. Germline-derived CDR1 and CDR2 are SQVTM and ANQGSEA. The CDR3, as DNA: TGCAGCGTTGATAAGTTAGCTGAGCAGTTCTTC. Its protein product is CSVDKLAEQFF.

This chain joins TRBV10-1 and TRBJ2-7; D gene unclear. This CDR3 region has 14 residues. The germline V gene has CDR1 WNHNN and CDR2 SYGVQD (reference sequence). V lost 0 bases to trimming and J lost 5 bases, with 11 bases between them. The CDR3 region is CASSESTGFHEQYF. The DNA for the CDR3 is TGCGCCAGCAGTGAGTCCACCGGGTTTCACGAGCAGTACTTC.

This clonotype was recorded a few times. The genes are TRBV7-2 and TRBJ2-3, with D tentatively TRBD1 (5 bases). In germline, CDR1 is SGHTA, CDR2 FQGNSA. V was shortened by 2 bases and J by 1 base, with 13 bases between the two germline ends. The CDR3 covers 16 residues. The CDR3, as DNA: TGTGCCAGCAGCTTAACGGGTGCCAGGGGCACAGATACGCAGTATTTT. Protein sequence: CASSLTGARGTDTQYF.

This clonotype came up a few times. The chain couples TRBV29-1 to TRBJ2-1, with 9 bases fitting TRBD2. Germline V gene data show CDR1 as SQVTM and CDR2 as ANQGSEA. The CDR3 loop spans 14 amino acids. The trim removed 5 bases at V and 4 bases at J, leaving 6 bases unmatched. CDR3 in DNA: TGCAGCGTTTACCTAGCGGGGAAGTACAATGAGCAGTTCTTC. Translating it yields CSVYLAGKYNEQFF.

The chain links TRBV6-1 to TRBJ1-2; no reliable D call. This CDR3 region has 13 residues. Germline-derived CDR1 and CDR2 are MNHNS and SASEGT. Trimming took 5 bases from V and 10 from J, leaving 17 bases between them. The CDR3, as DNA: TGTGCCAGCAGTCAAAGGACGGGCCAGATCTACACCTTC. This translates into CASSQRTGQIYTF.

This clonotype was counted between two and nine times. The chain recombines TRBV20-1 with TRBJ2-5, with D tentatively TRBD1 (5 bases). The germline V and J ends were trimmed by 2 bases and 4 bases, with 5 bases remaining between them. CDR3 length equals 11 residues. Looked up from germline, CDR1 is DFQATT and CDR2 is SNEGSKA (reference sequence). The CDR3 here is CSARQGETQYF. As DNA, the CDR3 is TGCAGTGCTAGACAGGGAGAGACCCAGTACTTC.

This chain connects TRBV11-2 to TRBJ1-2; a possible D gene is TRBD1 (5 bases). The V gene lost 1 base and the J gene lost 3 bases, with 9 bases spanning the gap. CDR3 length equals 14 residues. Germline CDR1 is SGHAT and CDR2 is FQNNGV. Written as DNA, the CDR3 is TGTGCCAGCAGCTTAGGAGGGGTAGACTATGGCTACACCTTC. Its translation is CASSLGGVDYGYTF.